This paragraph covers one TCR beta chain sequence. The repertoire was sequenced with immunoSEQ multiplex PCR; TCRdb's copy has only in-frame clones and lacks some. The table lists roughly 170,000 clones, 70% to 90% of them singletons. This sample was included in a study of blood T cell repertoires in COVID-19. Study background: COVID-19 samples from acute and convalescent phases originated in the United States, Italy and Spain. PBMCs, B-cell-depleted T cells, or T cells were the source of the cDNA or gDNA that made up the material.

Participant ages covered 18 to 89 years across 20 to 25 US areas. Cohort 3 donors counted as recovered after two negative PCRs, clearance, or resolved symptoms. The V gene's germline CDR1 is SGHDT and CDR2 YYEEEE. This CDR3 is built from 17 residues. V shed 4 bases and J 0 bases; nucleotides not matched to a gene: 5. The rearrangement links TRBV5-6 to TRBJ2-1, with 12 bases that match TRBD2. This clonotype originated in a woman aged 45-65 years who had recovered from COVID-19. The sample consisted of PBMCs or T cells enriched from blood (not recorded which). The CDR3 nucleotides are TGTGCCAGCAGCCTTCGGACTAGCGGGGACTCCTACAATGAGCAGTTCTTC. Translating it yields CASSLRTSGDSYNEQFF.